The clone carrying this TCR beta chain occurred a few times. What it recognizes is unknown. This CDR3 is 11 amino acids long. With 8 bases clipped from V and 2 bases from J, the junction kept 0 bases outside the gene matches. Germline V lookup: CDR1 MNHEY, CDR2 SVGAGI. The source of the sample is a study of T-cell reconstitution after alpha-beta-depleted transplantation in children. Study-wide results and caveats: Reportedly, only several hundred clones from non-depleted graft cells drove alpha-beta T-cell counts at about two months.

Molecular barcoding with unique molecular identifiers was used for the TCRbeta library. MiXCR was run by TCRdb on the PCR reads, yielding one entry per CDR3 protein. The sample carries approximately 430,000 distinct CDR3 sequences, around 15% recorded once. Material: PBMCs, mostly from graft donor cells, obtained 360 days after TCRalphabeta/CD19-depleted stem cell transplant. The gene calls are TRBV6-5 and TRBJ2-7; 7 nucleotides align to TRBD2. The sequence was collected from a boy less than two years old who had a stem cell transplant for Wiskott-Aldrich syndrome, so the T cells may come from the graft donor. The CDR3 DNA sequence: TGTGCCAGCGGGAGGGCCTACGAGCAGTACTTC. The encoded protein is CASGRAYEQYF.